This TCR beta chain originates from a study of blood T cell repertoires in COVID-19 (dated by TCRdb to 2020 to 2022). About the full investigation: The collaborator samples originated in the United States, Italy and Spain and spanned the acute and convalescent phases of COVID-19. The prospective study material was composed of cDNA or gDNA derived from T cells, B-cell-depleted T cells, or PBMCs. Deeply sampled blood TCRbeta repertoires from subjects exposed to, actively infected with, or recovered from COVID-19 were included in the dataset. The repertoires were released in a freely available public database intended as a resource for research on the immune response to SARS-CoV-2. Samples came from the ongoing ImmuneRACE study (first 160 participants) plus 1,254 subjects from 6 global collaborators. Nearly every sample came with metadata listing a de-identified subject ID, COVID-19 status, age in years and sex. Where available, HLA class I and class II types were obtained from metadata supplied by the sample provider rather than from assay-based typing.

General conclusions and limits of the study: Clinical and demographic metadata were provided uncurated, with the amount varying by source and participant.

The collaborating institutions used their own protocols to collect whole blood in K2EDTA tubes. For TCRbeta analysis, collaborator samples were shipped as frozen whole blood, as isolated PBMCs, or as DNA extracted from either sample type. The immunoSEQ Assay, a bias-controlled multiplex PCR, was used to amplify TCRbeta CDR3 regions from genomic DNA. In the source study's methods: Nucleated cell counts per sample were estimated from amplification of reference gene primers within the assay. To quantify the absolute abundance of each unique TCRbeta CDR3 rearrangement, sequence reads were collapsed and filtered. For each sample, productive Simpson clonality was calculated as the square root of Simpson's diversity index across productive rearrangements. Not all clones reach the TCRdb copy of this immuneACCESS table, which keeps in-frame sequences only. Checked studies attribute under half of the gap to unresolved V genes and leave the rest unexplained. V and J calls and clone size are as listed in that table; D and trimming were resolved from the DNA. In this sample the table shows roughly 150,000 clones, 89% of which occur a single time. The ten largest clones represent roughly 2.8% of the sample.

Deletion took 3 bases off V and 4 bases off J, with a span of 12 bases between the germline ends. CDR1 and CDR2, looked up from the germline V gene (reference sequence), are DFQATT and SNEGSKA. The CDR3 has 13 amino acids, counting the end cysteine and phenylalanine. CDR3 DNA only is kept here, 39 bases in frame from base 1. Turning to this clone: The antigen it recognizes is unknown. No per-base quality is available; no much larger clone lies one base away.

The sample was peripheral blood. The TCR was taken from a man aged 60-69 years with acute or convalescent COVID-19. The rearranged chain carries TRBV20-1 and TRBJ1-1; the D segment cannot be called with confidence. The nucleotide sequence reads TGCAGTGCTAGTTCATGGGCGGGCACTGAAGCTTTCTTT. Its translation is CSASSWAGTEAFF.